This T cell receptor (beta chain) was captured by sequencing in a study of blood T cell repertoires in COVID-19. The overall study: Samples came from the United States, Italy and Spain, spanning acute and convalescent COVID-19. T cells, B-cell-depleted T cells, or PBMCs provided the cDNA or gDNA that served as material.

This clone has a single count. CDR1 is SEHNR, CDR2 FQNEAQ, per germline (reference sequence). This CDR3 is built from 19 residues. The ends lost 0 bases at V and 2 bases at J; junction bases unmatched: 7. In the original processing: Quantification of nucleated cells was approximated via reference gene primer amplification. Sequenced by immunoSEQ multiplex PCR; TCRdb stores in-frame clones only, minus some. V and J calls and clone size come straight from that table; D and trimming were deduced from the DNA. This repertoire shows approximately 89,000 clones, roughly four fifths found once; its top ten account for about 12%.

The chain employs TRBV7-9 and TRBJ2-6, with 10 bases identical to TRBD1. The sample taken for sequencing was peripheral blood. The origin of this receptor is a human donor in a cohort sampled during active COVID-19. Here the CDR3 DNA reads TGTGCCAGCAGCTTAGCGTCGACAGGGGGCCCCCCTGGGGCCAACGTCCTGACTTTC. Its protein is CASSLASTGGPPGANVLTF.